This T cell receptor (beta chain) stems from a study of T cell responses to AZD1222 COVID-19 vaccine. Assay used: immunoSEQ multiplex PCR; TCRdb lists only in-frame clones, some missing. The top ten clones hold under 6.5% of a sample with tens of thousands of clones, 85% to 90% of them seen once. On this clone itself: Its antigen is unidentified.

Study observations and caveats: The study reported that nearly half of spike-specific TCRs target unmutated variant regions. Increased Spike-specific TCR breadth and depth were observed after two AZD1222 doses. Spike-spanning, vaccine-associated CD4 TCRs were dominant at 160-218 and 743-854.

In germline, CDR1 is ENHRY, CDR2 SYGVKD. The CDR3 totals 13 residues. V lost 8 bases and J lost 5, with 15 bases in between. Source: peripheral blood, taken on day 0 of AZD1222 vaccination. J is TRBJ2-5 and V is TRBV10-3; D tentatively reads TRBD1 or TRBD2 (7 bases each). The sequence derives from an adult in good health. The chain's CDR3 is CAIGGGGYETQYF. The CDR3 nucleotides read TGTGCCATCGGGGGAGGGGGCTATGAGACCCAGTACTTC.